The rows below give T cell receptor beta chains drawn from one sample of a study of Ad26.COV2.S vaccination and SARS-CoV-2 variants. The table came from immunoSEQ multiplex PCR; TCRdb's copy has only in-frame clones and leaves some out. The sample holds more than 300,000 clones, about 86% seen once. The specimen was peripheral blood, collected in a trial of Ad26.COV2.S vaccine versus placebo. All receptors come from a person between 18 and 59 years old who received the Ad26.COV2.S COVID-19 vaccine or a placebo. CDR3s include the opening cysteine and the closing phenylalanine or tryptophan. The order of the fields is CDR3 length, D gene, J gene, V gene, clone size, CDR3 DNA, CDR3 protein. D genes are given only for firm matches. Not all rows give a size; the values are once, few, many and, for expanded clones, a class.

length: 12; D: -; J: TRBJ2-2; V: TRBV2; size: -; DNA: TGTGCCAGCAATCAGGGCCCCGGGGAGCTGTTTTTT; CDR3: CASNQGPGELFF
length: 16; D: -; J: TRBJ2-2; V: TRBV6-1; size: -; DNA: TGTGCCAGCAGTGTCCGCGACACCAGGGGCACCGGGGAGCTGTTTTTT; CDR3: CASSVRDTRGTGELFF
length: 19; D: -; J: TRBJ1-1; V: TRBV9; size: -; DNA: TGTGCCAGCAGCGGAAACAAACTACAGTCAGGGGCTAGAAACACTGAAGCTTTCTTT; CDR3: CASSGNKLQSGARNTEAFF
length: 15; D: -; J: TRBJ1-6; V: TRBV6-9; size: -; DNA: TGTGCCATTAACCCCCCGGGACGAAGGAAATCACCCCTCCACTTT; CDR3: CAINPPGRRKSPLHF
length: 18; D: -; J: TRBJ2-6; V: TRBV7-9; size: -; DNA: TGTGCCAGCAGCTTAGCGCCGATGAAGAAGACTGGGGCCAACGTCCTGACTTTC; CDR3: CASSLAPMKKTGANVLTF
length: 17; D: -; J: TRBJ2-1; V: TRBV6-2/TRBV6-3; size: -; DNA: TGTGCCAGCAGTTACTCGAGCTCAGGGGTCGGAAGGAATGAGCAGTTCTTC; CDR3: CASSYSSSGVGRNEQFF
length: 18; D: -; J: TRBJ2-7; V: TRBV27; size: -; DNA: TGTGCCAGCAGTTTAAGGCCCTCCCCGGCGGGGAGTGGATACGAGCAGTACTTC; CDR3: CASSLRPSPAGSGYEQYF
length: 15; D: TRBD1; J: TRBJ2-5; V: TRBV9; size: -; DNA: TGTGCCAGCAGCGACGGGACAGGGGGGGCGGAGACCCAGTACTTC; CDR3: CASSDGTGGAETQYF
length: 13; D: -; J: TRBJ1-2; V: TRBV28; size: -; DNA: TGTGCCAGCAGCCAAACAGGGTGGAGGTTCTACACCTTC; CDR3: CASSQTGWRFYTF
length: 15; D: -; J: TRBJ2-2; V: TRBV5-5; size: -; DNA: TGTGCCAGCAGCTTGTGGACTATAGCCACCGGGGAGCTGTTTTTT; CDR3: CASSLWTIATGELFF
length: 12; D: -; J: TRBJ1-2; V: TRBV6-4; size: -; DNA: TGTGCCAGCAGGGGCTCGGGGACTGGCTACACCTTC; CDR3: CASRGSGTGYTF
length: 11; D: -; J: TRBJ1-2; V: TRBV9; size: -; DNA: TGTGCCAGCAGCGCTCTATATGGCTACACCTTC; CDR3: CASSALYGYTF
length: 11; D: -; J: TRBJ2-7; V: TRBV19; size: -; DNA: TGTGCCAGTAGTGACTACAGGGAGCAGTACTTC; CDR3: CASSDYREQYF
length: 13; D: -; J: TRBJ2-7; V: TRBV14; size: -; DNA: TGTGCCAGCAGCCAAGGGGGCGGACACGAGCAGTACTTC; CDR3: CASSQGGGHEQYF
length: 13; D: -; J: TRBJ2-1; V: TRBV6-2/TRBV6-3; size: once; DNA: TGTGCCAGCAGTTACTGGTCGTACAATGAGCAGTTCTTC; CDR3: CASSYWSYNEQFF
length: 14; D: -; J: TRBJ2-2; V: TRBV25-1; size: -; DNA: TGTGCCAGTCGCGAGGGGCTTAGGGGCGGGGAGCTGTTTTTT; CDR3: CASREGLRGGELFF
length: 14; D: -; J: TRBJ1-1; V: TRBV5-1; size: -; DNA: TGCGCCAGCAGCCGCGCAGGGATGAACACTGAAGCTTTCTTT; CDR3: CASSRAGMNTEAFF
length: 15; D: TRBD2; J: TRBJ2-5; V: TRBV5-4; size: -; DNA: TGTGCCAGCAGCTTCCGAGCGGGGGCGGCGGAGACCCAGTACTTC; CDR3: CASSFRAGAAETQYF